This entry lists 22 T cell receptor beta chains sequenced from one sample in a study of blood T cell repertoires in COVID-19. Generated by immunoSEQ multiplex PCR, the TCRdb table keeps only in-frame clones and is missing some. The data contain some 20,000 clones, roughly nine tenths of them singletons. Sequencing input: peripheral blood. Receptors originate from a human donor with active COVID-19. The donor label of this sample is uncertain.

The rearrangement joins TRBV6-5 to TRBJ2-1; D perhaps matches TRBD1 (5 bases). Trimming shortened V by 0 bases and J by 3 bases, and 9 bases separated the two germline ends. CDR3 length equals 15 residues. Germline CDR1 and CDR2: MNHEY and SVGAGI. The CDR3 spells CASSYSRTGYNEQFF. CDR3 nucleotide sequence: TGTGCCAGCAGTTACTCGCGAACAGGCTACAATGAGCAGTTCTTC.

The chain couples TRBV3-1 (or the pseudogene TRBV3-2) to TRBJ2-6; D may be TRBD1 (5 bases). The germline V gene encodes CDR1 LGHDT and CDR2 YNNKEL (reference sequence). The CDR3 runs to 15 residues. Trimming took 6 bases from V and 0 from J, leaving 9 bases between them. The CDR3 sequence: CASSRQSSGANVLTF. CDR3 coding DNA: TGTGCCAGCAGTCGACAGAGCTCTGGGGCCAACGTCCTGACTTTC.

The chain joins TRBV3-1 (or the pseudogene TRBV3-2) to TRBJ1-1; weak D call: TRBD1 (5 bases). Between the trimmed V and J ends, which lost 3 bases and 5 bases, there was a span of 16 bases. CDR1 and CDR2 (germline): LGHDT, YNNKEL (reference sequence). The CDR3 is made up of 15 amino acids. CDR3 amino acids: CASSQRLGGWTEAFF. Written as DNA, the CDR3 is TGTGCCAGCAGCCAGCGGCTTGGGGGGTGGACTGAAGCTTTCTTT.

V and J are TRBV30 and TRBJ1-1, with TRBD1 matching 9 bases. Germline loops: CDR1 GTSNPN, CDR2 SVGIG (reference sequence). V shed 2 bases, J shed 5 bases, and the junction held 9 bases outside the gene matches. The CDR3 runs to 15 residues. The CDR3 spells CAWSSPPTGGTEAFF. Written as DNA, the CDR3 is TGTGCCTGGAGTTCGCCGCCGACAGGGGGAACTGAAGCTTTCTTT.

The chain recombines TRBV28 with TRBJ1-5; 10 bases align to TRBD1. The germline V gene has CDR1 MDHEN and CDR2 SYDVKM. V lost 2 bases and J lost 7; bases outside the gene matches: 2. The length of the CDR3 is 14 residues. The CDR3 region has the DNA TGTGCCAGCAGTTTAGGGACAGGGGACCAGCCCCAGCATTTT. Its translation: CASSLGTGDQPQHF.

With regard to this clone: The same CDR3 is also encoded by other DNA sequences in this sample. The CDR3 region has the DNA TGTGCCAGCAACAGGGGCAGGGGGAACTATGGCTACACCTTC. Its translation is CASNRGRGNYGYTF. This rearrangement joins TRBV6-5 to TRBJ1-2, with 7 nucleotides matching TRBD1. The CDR3 spans 14 residues. Germline-derived CDR1 and CDR2 are MNHEY and SVGAGI. Trimming cost V 7 bases and J 2 bases; bases outside gene matches: 7.

CDR3 region: CASRGTSYNEQFF. CDR3 bases: TGTGCCAGCAGGGGGACTTCCTACAATGAGCAGTTCTTC. The chain recombines TRBV27 with TRBJ2-1, with D possibly matching TRBD2 (6 bases). Between the trimmed V and J ends, which lost 6 bases and 1 base, there was a span of 7 bases. The CDR3 sequence is 13 residues long. CDR1 and CDR2 (germline): MNHEY, SMNVEV (reference sequence).

J is TRBJ2-4 and V is TRBV19; TRBD2 might be the D (7 bases). V was pared by 6 bases and J by 1 base, with 19 bases between. The V gene's germline CDR1 is LNHDA and CDR2 SQIVND (reference sequence). The CDR3 is 17 amino acids. The CDR3 DNA is TGTGCCAGTAGATCTCCAGGGGAGGGAGTGGCCAAAAACATTCAGTACTTC. Its translation: CASRSPGEGVAKNIQYF.

The chain uses TRBV7-6 and TRBJ1-1; D is unclear. This CDR3 contains 15 residues. Germline values: CDR1 SGHVS, CDR2 FNYEAQ. V was clipped by 6 bases and J by 1 base, with 15 bases between them. CDR3 amino acids: CASSSVRTTNTEAFF. CDR3 DNA sequence: TGTGCCAGCAGTTCCGTGCGGACTACGAACACTGAAGCTTTCTTT.

This clone was seen a single time. The V gene is TRBV13, the J gene TRBJ2-5; TRBD1 aligns across 8 bases. Germline CDR1 PRHDT, CDR2 FYEKMQ (reference sequence). With V trimmed by 5 bases and J by 1 base, 9 bases remained unmatched. The CDR3 runs to 16 residues. The CDR3 nucleotides read TGTGCCAGCAGCCTCGGACAGGGTACGGGCCAAGAGACCCAGTACTTC. Protein product: CASSLGQGTGQETQYF.

This clone is deemed medium-sized. The sample has other DNA sequences that encode this CDR3 too. J is TRBJ1-5 and V is TRBV10-2, with D possibly matching TRBD1 (5 bases). Per the germline V gene, CDR1 is WSHSY and CDR2 is SAAADI. The CDR3 length is 14 residues. With 3 bases removed from V and 3 bases from J, the gap between germline ends came to 9 bases. The CDR3 reads CASSESGVNQPQHF. The CDR3 DNA follows: TGCGCCAGCAGTGAATCGGGGGTCAATCAGCCCCAGCATTTT.

The V gene is TRBV11-3, the J gene TRBJ2-3; 8 bases match TRBD2. CDR3 length: 14 residues. The germline V gene has CDR1 SGHNT and CDR2 YENEEA. The V gene end was trimmed by 8 bases and the J gene end by 3 bases; junction bases not matched to a gene: 7. CDR3 amino acids: CASCLASGTDTQYF. The CDR3 DNA reads TGTGCCAGCTGTCTCGCTAGCGGGACAGATACGCAGTATTTT.

This clone was seen once. V is TRBV7-8 and J is TRBJ2-7; 12 bases are a match to TRBD2. V lost 4 bases and J lost 2; bases outside the gene matches: 6. The CDR3 covers 16 residues. Germline V gives CDR1 SGHVS, CDR2 FQNEAQ. Here the CDR3 DNA reads TGTGCCAGCAGCTCGTCTGGACTAGCGGGAACCTACGAGCAGTACTTC. Translating gives CASSSSGLAGTYEQYF.

This chain links TRBV9 with TRBJ2-2; 13 nucleotides line up with TRBD2. This CDR3 region has 18 residues. After removal of 3 bases from V and 2 bases from J, the junction contained 7 bases not matched to a gene. Germline values: CDR1 SGDLS, CDR2 YYNGEE. CDR3 in DNA: TGTGCCAGCAGCGCCCGGACTAGCGGGAGCCAAAACACCGGGGAGCTGTTTTTT. This gives the protein CASSARTSGSQNTGELFF.

J is TRBJ1-4 and V is TRBV18; D uncertain. This CDR3 contains 15 residues. V was shortened by 3 bases and J by 5 bases, with 13 bases between the two germline ends. Germline V lookup: CDR1 KGHSH, CDR2 LQKENI. CDR3 bases: TGTGCCAGCTCACCCTCGGGAGGGTTGAATGAAAAACTGTTTTTT. Translating gives CASSPSGGLNEKLFF.

The chain combines TRBV6-5 with TRBJ2-5; perhaps TRBD2 as D (6 bases). V shed 10 bases and J shed 5 bases, with 20 bases lying between them. This CDR3 spans 14 amino acids. Germline V gene sequence: CDR1 MNHEY, CDR2 SVGAGI. The CDR3 here is CATGDGEKLETQYF. CDR3 DNA: TGTGCCACGGGGGATGGGGAGAAATTGGAGACCCAGTACTTC.

The V and J genes are TRBV5-1 and TRBJ1-2; no clear D gene. V was cut by 0 bases and J by 5 bases, with 20 bases left in between. Germline values: CDR1 SGHRS, CDR2 YFSETQ. The CDR3 runs 17 residues. CDR3 in DNA: TGCGCCAGCAGCTTGGACACACTCGTCGGGTCCTCATATGGCTACACCTTC. Protein: CASSLDTLVGSSYGYTF.

The chain combines TRBV2 with TRBJ2-1, with D possibly matching TRBD1 (6 bases). Germline V gene data show CDR1 as SNHLY and CDR2 as FYNNEI. The CDR3 loop spans 15 amino acids. Trimming left V 6 bases short and J 3 bases short, with 15 bases between. The DNA of the CDR3 is TGTGCCAGCAGAGATGACAGGAGAGGCTACAATGAGCAGTTCTTC. This translates into CASRDDRRGYNEQFF. The full variable domain, with the rest looked up from reference TRBV2 and TRBJ2-1, is EPEVTQTPSHQVTQMGQEVILRCVPISNHLYFYWYRQILGQKVEFLVSFYNNEISEKSEIFDDQFSVERPDGSNFTLKIRSTKLEDSAMYFCASRDDRRGYNEQFFGPGTRLTVL.

The chain is built from TRBV29-1 and TRBJ2-1; 9 bases agree with TRBD2. This CDR3 region has 13 residues. V shed 8 bases, J shed 5 bases, and the junction held 7 bases outside the gene matches. Per the germline V gene, CDR1 is SQVTM and CDR2 is ANQGSEA. The CDR3: CSSSWTSDNEQFF. CDR3 DNA: TGCAGCTCCAGCTGGACTAGCGACAATGAGCAGTTCTTC.

This chain links TRBV6-4 with TRBJ2-1; tentative D call: TRBD1 (5 bases). Germline CDR1 reads MRHNA; CDR2 reads SNTAGT. Between the trimmed V and J ends, which lost 5 bases and 11 bases, there was a span of 16 bases. CDR3 length equals 13 residues. The DNA for the CDR3 is TGTGCCAGCAGTCAAACCCCGACAGCCAAGCAGTTCTTC. Translated: CASSQTPTAKQFF.

The chain joins TRBV19 to TRBJ1-5; D is possibly TRBD1 (5 bases). V was cut by 5 bases and J by 2 bases, with 13 bases left in between. The CDR3 sequence is 15 residues long. From germline, CDR1 is LNHDA and CDR2 SQIVND (reference sequence). CDR3 sequence reads: CASSPGERGNQPQHF. CDR3 nucleotide sequence: TGTGCCAGTAGTCCGGGGGAGAGGGGCAATCAGCCCCAGCATTTT. The entire variable domain, with the rest obtained from reference TRBV19 and TRBJ1-5, is as follows: DGGITQSPKYLFRKEGQNVTLSCEQNLNHDAMYWYRQDPGQGLRLIYYSQIVNDFQKGDIAEGYSVSREKKESFPLTVTSAQKNPTAFYLCASSPGERGNQPQHFGDGTRLSIL.

V is TRBV7-9 and J is TRBJ1-2, with D uncertain. V dropped 5 bases and J dropped 6 bases, with 22 bases sitting between them. The CDR3 extends over 16 amino acids. Germline V gives CDR1 SEHNR, CDR2 FQNEAQ (reference sequence). CDR3 sequence (DNA): TGTGCCAGCAGCCGCGACGGAGTCAGAACCTCAAATGGCTACACCTTC. This codes for CASSRDGVRTSNGYTF.